These T cell receptor beta chains were read from a single sample in a study of cytomegalovirus exposure and HLA in healthy donors. Sequencing was performed with immunoSEQ multiplex PCR; in TCRdb, only in-frame clones are kept and a portion is missing. The sample carries more than 95,000 clones, around 88% recorded once. The material sequenced was PBMCs. These receptors all stem from a man between 18 and 35 years old in good health and CMV-seronegative. The CDR3 runs from the conserved cysteine through the conserved F or W. D genes are given only for firm matches. Some rows have no size entry. The others give once, few or many, or a class for an expanded clone.

>.|.|TRBV6-6|TRBJ2-1
TGTGCCAGCAGTCCAACGACAGCCCAAGGATACAATGAGCAGTTCTTC
CASSPTTAQGYNEQFF
>.|.|TRBV7-8|TRBJ1-5
TGTGCCAGCAGCTTGGTCCAGGACAGGCCCCAGCATTTT
CASSLVQDRPQHF
>once|TRBD1|TRBV28|TRBJ1-2
TGTGCCAGCAGTTTATTGGAGGGGGCGCGGATGGGCGGCTACACCTTC
CASSLLEGARMGGYTF
>.|TRBD1|TRBV18|TRBJ1-1
TGTGCCAGCTCACCACAGGGACAGGGGCGCCGCACTGAAGCTTTCTTT
CASSPQGQGRRTEAFF
>.|TRBD1|TRBV5-1|TRBJ2-7
TGCGCCAGCACCCCCCGGGTGCAGGGGGCCTACGAGCAGTACTTC
CASTPRVQGAYEQYF
>.|.|TRBV5-5|TRBJ1-2
TGTGCCAGCAGCTCGTTCGGGGGTTCTAACTATGGCTACACCTTC
CASSSFGGSNYGYTF
>once|TRBD2|TRBV7-2|TRBJ2-5
TGTGCCAACGGGGCGGGGGGGCTAGAGACCCAGTACTTC
CANGAGGLETQYF
>.|.|TRBV7-9|TRBJ2-3
TGTGCCAGCAGCCTCACTAGGGCAGATAACACAGATACGCAGTATTTT
CASSLTRADNTDTQYF
>few|.|TRBV4-1|TRBJ1-6
TGCGCCAGCAGCCGATATGAGGGGGTCGGAGGTTCACCCCTCCACTTT
CASSRYEGVGGSPLHF
>.|.|TRBV28|TRBJ2-3
TGTGCCACCATGAACCCCGGGGCAGATACGCAGTATTTT
CATMNPGADTQYF
>.|TRBD2|TRBV6-1|TRBJ2-1
TGTGCCAGCAGTCGGGCCAGCGGGAGCGGCAATGAGCAGTTCTTC
CASSRASGSGNEQFF
>.|.|TRBV11-3|TRBJ1-3
TGTGCCAGCAGCTTAGTCGACAGCTTTGATCCGGACACCATATATTTT
CASSLVDSFDPDTIYF
>.|TRBD1|TRBV28|TRBJ2-7
TGTGCCAGCAGTGGACAGGGGACGGTATACGAGCAGTACTTC
CASSGQGTVYEQYF
>.|TRBD1|TRBV5-6|TRBJ2-2
TGTGCCAGCAGCTTCCCGGGACAGGGGGTCACCGGGGAGCTGTTTTTT
CASSFPGQGVTGELFF
>.|.|TRBV6-6|TRBJ1-5
TGTGCCAGCAGTACTGACAATAGCAATCAGCCCCAGCATTTT
CASSTDNSNQPQHF
>.|TRBD1|TRBV2|TRBJ1-2
TGTGCCAGCAGCATGACAGGGAACTATGGCTACACCTTC
CASSMTGNYGYTF
>.|.|TRBV6-6|TRBJ2-3
TGTGCCGGCTCTAGCGTCTCTAGCACAGATACGCAGTATTTT
CAGSSVSSTDTQYF
>.|.|TRBV2|TRBJ2-1
TGTGCCAGCAGTGAGTACGCTAGTGGCTACAATGAGCAGTTCTTC
CASSEYASGYNEQFF
>.|TRBD1|TRBV5-1|TRBJ1-4
TGCGCCAGCAGCTCTAAGGGACAGCAGAATGAAAAACTGTTTTTT
CASSSKGQQNEKLFF
>once|TRBD2|TRBV5-1|TRBJ2-1
TGCGCCAGCAGCTTGGTCCTAGCGGGGACTTACAATGAGCAGTTCTTC
CASSLVLAGTYNEQFF
>.|.|TRBV6-1|TRBJ2-1
TGTGCCAGCAGTGAACTGGGGAGCGGAACCTACAATGAGCAGTTCTTC
CASSELGSGTYNEQFF
>.|TRBD1|TRBV18|TRBJ2-3
TGTGCCAGCTCACCAATCGGGACAGAGAGCACAGATACGCAGTATTTT
CASSPIGTESTDTQYF
>.|TRBD1|TRBV7-2|TRBJ1-2
TGTGCCAGCAGACCAACAGGGGGTTATGGCTACACCTTC
CASRPTGGYGYTF
>.|TRBD2|TRBV27|TRBJ2-7
TGTGCCAGCAGTTTTTTGACTAGCGGGAGGCTTGACTCCTACGAGCAGTACTTC
CASSFLTSGRLDSYEQYF
>.|TRBD2|TRBV6-5|TRBJ2-1
TGTGCCAGCAATTCCGGGACTAGCTCCTACAATGAGCAGTTCTTC
CASNSGTSSYNEQFF
>.|.|TRBV7-8|TRBJ2-1
TGTGCCAGCAGAACACTAGCTTACAATGAGCAGTTCTTC
CASRTLAYNEQFF
>.|TRBD1|TRBV5-3|TRBJ1-4
TGTGCCAGCACCGGGACAGGGAATGAAAAACTGTTTTTT
CASTGTGNEKLFF
>.|TRBD1|TRBV7-9|TRBJ2-7
TGTGCCAGCAGCTTAGCAGGAGTTCGGGACAGTACCTACGAGCAGTACTTC
CASSLAGVRDSTYEQYF
>.|.|TRBV6-4|TRBJ2-7
TGTGCCAGCAGTGAGATAAGACTGCTTCCCTACGAGCAGTACTTC
CASSEIRLLPYEQYF
>.|.|TRBV6-5|TRBJ2-4
TGTGCCAGCAGTTACTCGGGGGCGAATTGGGTCATTCAGTACTTC
CASSYSGANWVIQYF
>.|TRBD1|TRBV4-1|TRBJ1-1
TGCGCCAGCAGCCAAGAGAACCAGGGGGGCACTGAAGCTTTCTTT
CASSQENQGGTEAFF
>.|TRBD2|TRBV6-8|TRBJ2-3
TGTGCCAGCAGTTACTCTCAGCGGGGGGCCCTCACAGATACGCAGTATTTT
CASSYSQRGALTDTQYF
>.|TRBD1|TRBV28|TRBJ2-5
TGTGCCAGCAGTCGTACCGGGACAGGGGTGGATTACCAAGAGACCCAGTACTTC
CASSRTGTGVDYQETQYF
>.|TRBD1|TRBV28|TRBJ2-7
TGTGCCAGCAGCCCGGACAGGGGGCTTTCCTACGAGCAGTACTTC
CASSPDRGLSYEQYF
>.|.|TRBV6-6|TRBJ1-1
TGTGCCAGCAGTTCCTACGGGGGTGCTGAAGCTTTCTTT
CASSSYGGAEAFF
>.|TRBD2|TRBV7-9|TRBJ2-1
TGTGCCAGCAGCTTAGGACTAGCGGGGAACAATGAGCAGTTCTTC
CASSLGLAGNNEQFF
>.|TRBD1|TRBV6-5|TRBJ1-1
TGTGCCAGCAGTTACGGACAGGGGGCTAAAGGCACTGAAGCTTTCTTT
CASSYGQGAKGTEAFF
>once|.|TRBV4-1|TRBJ1-3
TGCGCCAGCAGCCAACCATATGGGAGCTCTCCGAGGATTGGAAACACCATATATTTT
CASSQPYGSSPRIGNTIYF
>.|.|TRBV28|TRBJ2-3
TGTGCCAGCAGTTTCAGGTTGGGAGATACGCAGTATTTT
CASSFRLGDTQYF
>.|.|TRBV7-2|TRBJ1-2
TGTGCCAGCAGCTTAGCACCGGGATTTCGCTATGGCTACACCTTC
CASSLAPGFRYGYTF
>.|.|TRBV9|TRBJ2-3
TGTGCCAGCAGCGTAATGCAGACAAGCACAGATACGCAGTATTTT
CASSVMQTSTDTQYF
>once|.|TRBV28|TRBJ2-7
TGTGCCAGCAGTTTAGAGTCAGGGTACTACGAGCAGTACTTC
CASSLESGYYEQYF
>.|TRBD1|TRBV2|TRBJ1-3
TGTGCCAGCAGGACAGGGGGCCTATCTGGAAACACCATATATTTT
CASRTGGLSGNTIYF
>.|TRBD1|TRBV30|TRBJ1-5
TGTGCCTGGAGTAGGATCCGGGACAGGGGTCAGCCCCAGCATTTT
CAWSRIRDRGQPQHF
>.|.|TRBV7-2|TRBJ2-7
TGTGCCAGCAGCACCACCAGGGCCGACTCCTACGAGCAGTACTTC
CASSTTRADSYEQYF
>.|.|TRBV4-1|TRBJ2-3
TGCGCCAGCAGCCAAGGATTACTAGGGAATACGCAGTATTTT
CASSQGLLGNTQYF
>.|TRBD1|TRBV5-1|TRBJ1-6
TGCGCCAGCAGATGGACAGGGGAGAATTCACCCCTCCACTTT
CASRWTGENSPLHF
>.|.|TRBV19|TRBJ2-3
TGTGCCAGTAGTAGACGTCCGACTAGAACTGGCACAGATACGCAGTATTTT
CASSRRPTRTGTDTQYF
>.|TRBD2|TRBV11-2|TRBJ2-1
TGTGCCAGCAGCTTATTTCGATCTAGCGGGAGTTTGAATGAGCAGTTCTTC
CASSLFRSSGSLNEQFF
>.|TRBD2|TRBV14|TRBJ2-1
TGTGCCAGCAGCCAAGTGTCACTAGCGGGAGTAGTGGATGAGCAGTTCTTC
CASSQVSLAGVVDEQFF
>.|TRBD2|TRBV28|TRBJ2-7
TGTGCCAGCGGCTACCGGGACTACCCCTACGAGCAGTACTTC
CASGYRDYPYEQYF
>.|TRBD1|TRBV29-1|TRBJ1-2
TGCAGCGTATCAGACAGGGGGCGATATGGCTACACCTTC
CSVSDRGRYGYTF
>.|TRBD1|TRBV4-1|TRBJ1-1
TGCGCCAGCAGCCCCCGGAGGGGGCGAGACACTGAAGCTTTCTTT
CASSPRRGRDTEAFF
>.|.|TRBV2|TRBJ2-7
TGTGCCAGCAGTGAAAACGTCGCGGGAACAGGGGCCTCCTACGAGCAGTACTTC
CASSENVAGTGASYEQYF
>.|.|TRBV18|TRBJ1-3
TGTGCCAGCTCACCACCCCAGGGAAACACCATATATTTT
CASSPPQGNTIYF